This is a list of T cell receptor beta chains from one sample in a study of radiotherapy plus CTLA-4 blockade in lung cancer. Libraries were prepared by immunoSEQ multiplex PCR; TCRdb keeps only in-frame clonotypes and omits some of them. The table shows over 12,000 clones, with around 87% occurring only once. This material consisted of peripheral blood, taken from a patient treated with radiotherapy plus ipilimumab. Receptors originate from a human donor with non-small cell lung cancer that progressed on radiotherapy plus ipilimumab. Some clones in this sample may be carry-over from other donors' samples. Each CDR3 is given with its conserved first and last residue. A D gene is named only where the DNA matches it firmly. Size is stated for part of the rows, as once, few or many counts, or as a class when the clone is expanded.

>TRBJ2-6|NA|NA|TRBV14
TGTGCCAGCAGCCAGCCAGGGTCCAACGTCCTGACTTTC
CASSQPGSNVLTF
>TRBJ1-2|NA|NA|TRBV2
TGTGCCAGGACGAACCTTGATCAGGACTATGGCTACACCTTC
CARTNLDQDYGYTF
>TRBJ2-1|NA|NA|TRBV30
TGTGCCTGGAGTGTAAGAGGCTACTACAATGAGCAGTTCTTC
CAWSVRGYYNEQFF
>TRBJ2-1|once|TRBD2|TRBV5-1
TGCGCCAGCAGCAGACTAGCGGGAGTGGAGAATGAGCAGTTCTTC
CASSRLAGVENEQFF
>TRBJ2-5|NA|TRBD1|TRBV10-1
TGCGCCAGCGGCGGGACAGGGGGCGCGGAGACCCAGTACTTC
CASGGTGGAETQYF
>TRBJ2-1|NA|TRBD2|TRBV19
TGTGCCAGTAGTCCCTATGCTAGCGGGGGAAACTACAATGAGCAGTTCTTC
CASSPYASGGNYNEQFF
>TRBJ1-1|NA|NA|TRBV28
TGTGCCAGCAGTTTTCAGGGGACTGAAGCTTTCTTT
CASSFQGTEAFF
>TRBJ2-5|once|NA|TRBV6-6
TGTGCCAGCACACCCTCGGGAAGGGAGACCCAGTACTTC
CASTPSGRETQYF
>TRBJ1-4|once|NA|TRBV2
TGTGCCAGCGGACTCACAGGGTATAATGAAAAACTGTTTTTT
CASGLTGYNEKLFF
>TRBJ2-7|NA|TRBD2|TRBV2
TGTGCCAGCGGGGGGGATAATTACGAGCAGTACTTC
CASGGDNYEQYF
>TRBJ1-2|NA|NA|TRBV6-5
TGTGCCAGCAGCCCTAGCGTCTTTTCTGGCTACACCTTC
CASSPSVFSGYTF
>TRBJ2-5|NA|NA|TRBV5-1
TGCGCCAGCAGCACAACAGGGCCAGGGCAAGAGACCCAGTACTTC
CASSTTGPGQETQYF
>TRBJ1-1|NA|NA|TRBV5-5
TGTGCCAGCAGTCGTGTTCAGGGTATGAACACTGAAGCTTTCTTT
CASSRVQGMNTEAFF
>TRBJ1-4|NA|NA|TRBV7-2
TGTGCCAGCAGCCCCCATTTCCCTATTCGGGAAAAACTGTTTTTT
CASSPHFPIREKLFF
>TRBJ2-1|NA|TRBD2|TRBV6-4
TGTGCCAGCAGTGACGACCCGGGAGGGCCCTACAATGAGCAGTTCTTC
CASSDDPGGPYNEQFF
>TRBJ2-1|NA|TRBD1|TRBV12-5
TGTGCTAGTGGTACCGGGACAGGGGGCTACAATGAGCAGTTCTTC
CASGTGTGGYNEQFF
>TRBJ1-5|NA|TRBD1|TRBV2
TGTGCCAGCAGTGTAGAAGACAGGGGGTATAGTCAGCCCCAGCATTTT
CASSVEDRGYSQPQHF
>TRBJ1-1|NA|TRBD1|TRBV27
TGTGCCAGCAGTAGACGACAGGGGTACACTGAAGCTTTCTTT
CASSRRQGYTEAFF
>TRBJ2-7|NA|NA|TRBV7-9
TGTGCCAGCAGCTTATCAGGTGGGAGTCTAGCGATTTTCTACGAGCAGTACTTC
CASSLSGGSLAIFYEQYF
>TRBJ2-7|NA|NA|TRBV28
TGTGCCAGCATCCCACTTGCCACCGGGGGCTACGAGCAGTACTTC
CASIPLATGGYEQYF
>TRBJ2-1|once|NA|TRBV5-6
TGTGCCAGCAGCTTTCCCGTGAGGTACAATGAGCAGTTCTTC
CASSFPVRYNEQFF
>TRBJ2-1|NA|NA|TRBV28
TGTGCCAGCAGTTTATCGACAGCTTCCCCGTTCTTC
CASSLSTASPFF
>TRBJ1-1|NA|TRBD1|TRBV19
TGTGCCAGTAGTATGACAGGGGGCTTGAACACTGAAGCTTTCTTT
CASSMTGGLNTEAFF
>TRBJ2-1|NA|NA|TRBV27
TGTGCCAGCAAATCCTTCCTATACAATGAGCAGTTCTTC
CASKSFLYNEQFF
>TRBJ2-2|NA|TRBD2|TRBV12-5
TGTGCTAGTGGTTTGCGGAGCGGGGTGGCAGCGGGCACCGGGGAGCTGTTTTTT
CASGLRSGVAAGTGELFF